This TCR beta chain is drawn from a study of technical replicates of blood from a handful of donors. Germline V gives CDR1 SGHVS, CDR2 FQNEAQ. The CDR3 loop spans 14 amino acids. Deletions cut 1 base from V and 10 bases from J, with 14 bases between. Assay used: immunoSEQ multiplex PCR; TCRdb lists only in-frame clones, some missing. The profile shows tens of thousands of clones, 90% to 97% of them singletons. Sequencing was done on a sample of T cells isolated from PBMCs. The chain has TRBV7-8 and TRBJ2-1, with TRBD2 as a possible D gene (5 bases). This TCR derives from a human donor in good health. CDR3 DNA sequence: TGTGCCAGCAGCTTAGTACCTAGCAGTCAGGAGCAGTTCTTC. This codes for CASSLVPSSQEQFF.